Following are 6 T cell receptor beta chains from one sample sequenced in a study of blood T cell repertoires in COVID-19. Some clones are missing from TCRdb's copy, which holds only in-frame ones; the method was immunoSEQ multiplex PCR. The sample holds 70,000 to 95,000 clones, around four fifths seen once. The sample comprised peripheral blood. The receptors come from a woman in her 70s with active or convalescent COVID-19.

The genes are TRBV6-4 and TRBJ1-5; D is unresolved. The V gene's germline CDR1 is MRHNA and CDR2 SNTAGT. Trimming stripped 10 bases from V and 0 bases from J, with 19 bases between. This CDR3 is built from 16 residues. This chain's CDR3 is CATLHHHVYSNQPQHF. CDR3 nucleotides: TGTGCCACACTTCATCACCATGTTTATAGCAATCAGCCCCAGCATTTT.

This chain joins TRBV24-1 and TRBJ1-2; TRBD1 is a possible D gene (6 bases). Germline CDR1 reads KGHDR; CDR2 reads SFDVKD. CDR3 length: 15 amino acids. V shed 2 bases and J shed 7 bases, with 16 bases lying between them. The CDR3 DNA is TGTGCCACCAGTGATTCAGATACAGGGTCTGGTGGCTACACCTTC. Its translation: CATSDSDTGSGGYTF.

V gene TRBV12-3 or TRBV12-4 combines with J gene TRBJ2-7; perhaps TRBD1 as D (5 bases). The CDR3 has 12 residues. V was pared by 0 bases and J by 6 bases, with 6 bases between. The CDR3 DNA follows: TGTGCCAGCAGTTTAGCGGGGCCCGAGCAGTACTTC. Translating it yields CASSLAGPEQYF.

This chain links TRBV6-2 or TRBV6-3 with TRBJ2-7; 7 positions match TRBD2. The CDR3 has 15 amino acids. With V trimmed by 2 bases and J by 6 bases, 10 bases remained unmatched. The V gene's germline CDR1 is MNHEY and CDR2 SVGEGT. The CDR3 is CASSYLGGSGGEQYF. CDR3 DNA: TGTGCCAGCAGTTACCTCGGAGGGTCGGGAGGCGAGCAGTACTTC.

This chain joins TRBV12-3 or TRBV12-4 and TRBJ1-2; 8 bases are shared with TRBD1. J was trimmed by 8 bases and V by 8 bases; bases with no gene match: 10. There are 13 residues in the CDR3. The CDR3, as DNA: TGTGCCAGCTCCCAGGGCAGGGGGCTCGGCTACACCTTC. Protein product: CASSQGRGLGYTF.

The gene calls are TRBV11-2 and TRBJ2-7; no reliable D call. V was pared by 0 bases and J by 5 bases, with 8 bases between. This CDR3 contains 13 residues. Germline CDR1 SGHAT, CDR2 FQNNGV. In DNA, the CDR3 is TGTGCCAGCAGCTTAGAGAACGGTCACGAGCAGTACTTC. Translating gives CASSLENGHEQYF.